What follows describes a single T cell receptor (beta chain). This sample was included in a study of T cell responses to AZD1222 COVID-19 vaccine. Only in-frame clones appear in the TCRdb table, and some are missing; sequencing was by immunoSEQ multiplex PCR. The table records 100,000 or so clones, over 80% of them present only once. The CDR3 consists of 13 residues. V dropped 5 bases and J dropped 10; count of bases not matched to a gene: 10. Germline lookup yields CDR1 SQVTM and CDR2 ANQGSEA. Sequenced material: peripheral blood, taken on day 0 of AZD1222 vaccination. The sequence was obtained from an adult in good health. This rearrangement joins TRBV29-1 to TRBJ1-4; 7 positions match TRBD1. CDR3 nucleotides: TGCAGCGTTATGACAGGGAGTTTTGGAAAACTGTTTTTT. The encoded protein is CSVMTGSFGKLFF. Using reference TRBV29-1 and TRBJ1-4 for the parts outside the CDR3, the full variable domain is SAVISQKPSRDICQRGTSLTIQCQVDSQVTMMFWYRQQPGQSLTLIATANQGSEATYESGFVIDKFPISRPNLTFSTLTVSNMSPEDSSIYLCSVMTGSFGKLFFGSGTQLSVL.